A single sample is the source of the 2 T cell receptor beta chains below, sequenced in a study of beta chain features in type 1 diabetes. Expressed TCRB transcripts were sequenced after all isolated RNA was converted to cDNA. The data were produced by immunoSEQ multiplex PCR, yet TCRdb's version contains in-frame clones alone and is incomplete. In the table there are some 110,000 clones, 16% of which are singletons. Study outcomes and limitations: Type 1 diabetes patients showed a moderate but significant shortening of TCRB CDR3s in all four CD4+ subsets.

These receptors have no known antigen. The sample comprised central memory CD4+ T cells from blood. The receptor set was obtained from a man aged 30-40 years with type 1 diabetes.

This clone has just a few counts. The rearrangement uses TRBV30 and TRBJ1-5; D is possibly TRBD1 (5 bases). There are 14 residues in the CDR3. The V gene lost 2 bases and the J gene lost 7 bases, with 15 bases spanning the gap. Germline V gene lookup returns CDR1 GTSNPN and CDR2 SVGIG (reference sequence). The CDR3, as DNA: TGTGCCTGGAGTCGGGGACGGTATGACCAGCCCCAGCATTTT. Its translation is CAWSRGRYDQPQHF.

This clone was recorded many times. This chain links TRBV5-1 with TRBJ2-5; 13 nucleotides line up with TRBD2. Unmatched junction bases numbered 5, after V lost 3 bases and J lost 0 bases. The CDR3 totals 17 residues. Germline V gene lookup returns CDR1 SGHRS and CDR2 YFSETQ. The CDR3: CASSSGLAGRYQETQYF. The CDR3 region has the DNA TGCGCCAGCAGCTCGGGACTAGCGGGGAGGTACCAAGAGACCCAGTACTTC.